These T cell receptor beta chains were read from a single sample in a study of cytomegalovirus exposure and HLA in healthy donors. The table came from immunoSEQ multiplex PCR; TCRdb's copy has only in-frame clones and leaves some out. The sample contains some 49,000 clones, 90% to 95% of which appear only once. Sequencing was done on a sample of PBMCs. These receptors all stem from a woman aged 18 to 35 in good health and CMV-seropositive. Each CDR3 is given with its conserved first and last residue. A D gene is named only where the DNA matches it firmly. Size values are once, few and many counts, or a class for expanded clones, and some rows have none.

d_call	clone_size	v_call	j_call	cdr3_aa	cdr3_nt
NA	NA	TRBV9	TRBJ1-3	CASSVTDSGNTIYF	TGTGCCAGCAGCGTAACTGACTCTGGAAACACCATATATTTT
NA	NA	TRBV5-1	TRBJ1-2	CASSLASGGRGYTF	TGCGCCAGCAGCTTGGCCTCGGGGGGGCGAGGCTACACCTTC
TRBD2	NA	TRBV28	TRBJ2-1	CASSSLNGLGSYSSEQFF	TGTGCCAGCAGTTCCCTGAACGGACTAGGTAGTTATTCGAGTGAGCAGTTCTTC
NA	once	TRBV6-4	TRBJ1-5	CASSEGGNQPQHF	TGTGCCAGCAGTGAGGGGGGGAATCAGCCCCAGCATTTT
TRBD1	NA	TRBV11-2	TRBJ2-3	CASSTGAGDTQYF	TGTGCCAGCAGCACAGGGGCGGGAGATACGCAGTATTTT
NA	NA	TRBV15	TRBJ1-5	CATSRDPRPVRGGNQPQHF	TGTGCCACCAGCAGAGACCCCAGGCCTGTCAGGGGTGGCAATCAGCCCCAGCATTTT
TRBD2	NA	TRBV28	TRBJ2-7	CASSFWREGAYEQYF	TGTGCCAGCAGTTTCTGGCGGGAGGGGGCCTACGAGCAGTACTTC
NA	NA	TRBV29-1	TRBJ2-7	CSVAAKVSSYEQYF	TGCAGCGTTGCCGCAAAAGTCAGCTCCTACGAGCAGTACTTC
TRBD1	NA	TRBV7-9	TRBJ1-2	CASSFTTGGGTYGYTF	TGTGCCAGCAGCTTCACTACAGGGGGGGGGACCTATGGCTACACCTTC
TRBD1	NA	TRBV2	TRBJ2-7	CASSEGTGGVYEQYF	TGTGCCAGCAGTGAGGGGACAGGGGGCGTTTACGAGCAGTACTTC
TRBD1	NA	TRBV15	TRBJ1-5	CATSGTGYNQPQHF	TGTGCCACCAGCGGGACAGGATACAATCAGCCCCAGCATTTT
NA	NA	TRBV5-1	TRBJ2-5	CASSRSQGQETQYF	TGCGCCAGCAGCCGCTCACAGGGCCAAGAGACCCAGTACTTC
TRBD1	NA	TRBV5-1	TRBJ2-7	CASSGTGLYEQYF	TGCGCCAGCAGCGGGACAGGGCTCTACGAGCAGTACTTC
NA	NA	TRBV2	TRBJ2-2	CASSEGLEGTGELFF	TGTGCCAGCAGTGAAGGACTAGAAGGCACCGGGGAGCTGTTTTTT
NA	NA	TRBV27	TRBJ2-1	CASSPGTHWGNEQFF	TGTGCCAGCAGTCCCGGGACTCATTGGGGAAATGAGCAGTTCTTC
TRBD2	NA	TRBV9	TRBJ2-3	CASSAGSGLAGVNTQYF	TGTGCCAGCAGCGCCGGTTCGGGACTAGCGGGAGTAAATACGCAGTATTTT
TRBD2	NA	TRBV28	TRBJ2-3	CASLIRSGGTDTQYF	TGTGCCAGCCTAATTAGGAGCGGGGGCACAGATACGCAGTATTTT
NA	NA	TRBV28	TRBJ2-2	CASSFLQGNTGELFF	TGTGCCAGCAGTTTCCTACAGGGGAACACCGGGGAGCTGTTTTTT
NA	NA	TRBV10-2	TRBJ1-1	CASTGGFTMNTEAFF	TGCGCCAGCACCGGGGGATTTACTATGAACACTGAAGCTTTCTTT
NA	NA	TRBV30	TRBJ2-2	CAWMSPRDKPNTGELFF	TGTGCCTGGATGTCCCCCCGCGACAAACCGAACACCGGGGAGCTGTTTTTT
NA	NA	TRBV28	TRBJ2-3	CASSPQPEGTDTQYF	TGTGCCAGCAGTCCCCAGCCGGAGGGCACAGATACGCAGTATTTT
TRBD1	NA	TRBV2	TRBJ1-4	CASREQGPNEKLFF	TGTGCCAGCAGAGAACAGGGGCCTAATGAAAAACTGTTTTTT
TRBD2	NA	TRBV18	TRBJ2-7	CASSPNRGGRETSEQYF	TGTGCCAGCTCACCCAATCGGGGAGGGAGGGAAACGAGCGAGCAGTACTTC
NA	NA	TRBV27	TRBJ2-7	CASSFHFGQSTSYEQYF	TGTGCCAGCAGTTTTCACTTCGGACAGTCAACATCCTACGAGCAGTACTTC
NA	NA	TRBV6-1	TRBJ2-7	CASSSGGQGVDEQYF	TGTGCCAGCAGCTCCGGGGGCCAGGGGGTAGACGAGCAGTACTTC
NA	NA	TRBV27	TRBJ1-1	CASSPRGRIEAFF	TGTGCCAGCAGTCCCCGTGGGAGGATTGAAGCTTTCTTT
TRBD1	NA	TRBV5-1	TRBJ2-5	CASSLVTGLETQYF	TGCGCCAGCAGCTTGGTGACAGGGCTAGAGACCCAGTACTTC
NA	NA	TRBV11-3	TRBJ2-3	CASSLGAVVGTDTQYF	TGTGCCAGCAGCTTAGGCGCTGTGGTGGGCACAGATACGCAGTATTTT
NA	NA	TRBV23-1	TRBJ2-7	CASSRVGRSDYEQYF	TGCGCCAGCAGTCGGGTAGGGAGAAGTGACTACGAGCAGTACTTC
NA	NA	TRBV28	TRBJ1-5	CASSLLRNQPQHF	TGTGCCAGCAGTTTATTGAGGAATCAGCCCCAGCATTTT
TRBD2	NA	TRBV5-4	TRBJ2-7	CASSPRRTSGGPYEQYF	TGTGCCAGCAGCCCCCGGAGAACTAGCGGAGGCCCCTACGAGCAGTACTTC
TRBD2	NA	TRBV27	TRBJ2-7	CASSLRREVYEQYF	TGTGCCAGCAGTTTAAGGCGGGAGGTCTACGAGCAGTACTTC
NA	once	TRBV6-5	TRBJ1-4	CASSPVDSNEKLFF	TGTGCCAGCAGTCCAGTCGACAGCAATGAAAAACTGTTTTTT
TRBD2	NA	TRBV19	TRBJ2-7	CASSIRAGGQYEQYF	TGTGCCAGTAGTATACGAGCGGGAGGGCAGTACGAGCAGTACTTC
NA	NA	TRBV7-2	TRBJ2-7	CASSLGAQRYEQYF	TGTGCCAGCAGCTTGGGCGCCCAAAGGTACGAGCAGTACTTC
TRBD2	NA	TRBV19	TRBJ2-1	CASSMGGSSYNEQFF	TGTGCCAGTAGTATGGGAGGGAGCTCCTACAATGAGCAGTTCTTC
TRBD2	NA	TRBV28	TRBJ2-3	CASSSFFDGGMEPDTQYF	TGTGCCAGCAGTTCATTTTTTGACGGGGGGATGGAGCCAGATACGCAGTATTTT
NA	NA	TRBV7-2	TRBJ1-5	CASSLVTGSNQPQHF	TGTGCCAGCAGCTTAGTTACAGGGAGCAATCAGCCCCAGCATTTT
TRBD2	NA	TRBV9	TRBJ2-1	CASSVGLAGAYEQFF	TGTGCCAGCAGCGTTGGACTAGCGGGAGCTTATGAGCAGTTCTTC
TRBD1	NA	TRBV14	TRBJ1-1	CASSQAGQGANTEAFF	TGTGCCAGCAGCCAAGCCGGGCAGGGGGCGAACACTGAAGCTTTCTTT
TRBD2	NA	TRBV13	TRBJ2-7	CASSSSGFSYEQYF	TGTGCCAGCAGCTCTAGCGGGTTCTCCTACGAGCAGTACTTC
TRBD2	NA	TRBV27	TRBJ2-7	CASSRTVAGGKTYEQYF	TGTGCCAGCAGTCGGACAGTAGCGGGAGGGAAGACCTACGAGCAGTACTTC
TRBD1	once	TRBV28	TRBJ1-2	CASSLIRGEGYTF	TGTGCCAGCAGTTTGATCAGGGGGGAGGGCTACACCTTC
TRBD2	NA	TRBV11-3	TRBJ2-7	CASSPRTSGRLREQYF	TGTGCCAGCAGCCCCCGGACTAGCGGGAGATTAAGAGAGCAGTACTTC
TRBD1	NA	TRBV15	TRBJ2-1	CATSETGDLYNEQFF	TGTGCCACCAGCGAAACAGGGGATCTTTACAATGAGCAGTTCTTC
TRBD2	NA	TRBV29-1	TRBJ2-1	CSVPGDRTSVYNEQFF	TGCAGCGTTCCGGGAGATAGGACTAGCGTTTACAATGAGCAGTTCTTC